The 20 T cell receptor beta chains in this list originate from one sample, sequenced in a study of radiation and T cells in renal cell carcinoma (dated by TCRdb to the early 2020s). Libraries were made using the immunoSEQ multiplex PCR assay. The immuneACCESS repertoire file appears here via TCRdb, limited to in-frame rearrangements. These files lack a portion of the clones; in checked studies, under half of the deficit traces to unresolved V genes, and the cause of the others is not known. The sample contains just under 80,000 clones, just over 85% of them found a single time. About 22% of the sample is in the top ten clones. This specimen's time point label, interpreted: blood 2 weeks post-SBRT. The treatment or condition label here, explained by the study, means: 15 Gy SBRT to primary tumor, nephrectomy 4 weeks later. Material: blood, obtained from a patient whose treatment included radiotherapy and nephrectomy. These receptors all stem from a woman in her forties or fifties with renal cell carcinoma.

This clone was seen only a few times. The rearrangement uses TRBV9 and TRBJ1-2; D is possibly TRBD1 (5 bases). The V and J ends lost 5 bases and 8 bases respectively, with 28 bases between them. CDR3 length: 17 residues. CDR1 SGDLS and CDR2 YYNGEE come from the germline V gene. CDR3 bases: TGTGCCAGCAGTGAAAGAAAGGGGTCTGGGAACTATGGGGGCTACACCTTC. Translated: CASSERKGSGNYGGYTF.

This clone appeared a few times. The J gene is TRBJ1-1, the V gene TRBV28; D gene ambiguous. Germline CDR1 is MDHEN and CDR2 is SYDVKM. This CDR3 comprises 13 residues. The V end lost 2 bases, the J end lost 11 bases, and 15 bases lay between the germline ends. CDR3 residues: CASSLPSRIEAFF. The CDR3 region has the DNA TGTGCCAGCAGTTTACCCTCCCGCATCGAGGCTTTCTTT. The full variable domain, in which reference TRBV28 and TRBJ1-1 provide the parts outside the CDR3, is DVKVTQSSRYLVKRTGEKVFLECVQDMDHENMFWYRQDPGLGLRLIYFSYDVKMKEKGDIPEGYSVSREKKERFSLILESASTNQTSMYLCASSLPSRIEAFFGQGTRLTVV.

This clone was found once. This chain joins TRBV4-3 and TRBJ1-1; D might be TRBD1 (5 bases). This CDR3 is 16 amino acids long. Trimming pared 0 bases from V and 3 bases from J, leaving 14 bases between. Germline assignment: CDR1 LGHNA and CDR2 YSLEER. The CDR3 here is CASSQDLGQGYTEAFF. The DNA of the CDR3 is TGCGCCAGCAGCCAAGATTTAGGGCAGGGCTACACTGAAGCTTTCTTT.

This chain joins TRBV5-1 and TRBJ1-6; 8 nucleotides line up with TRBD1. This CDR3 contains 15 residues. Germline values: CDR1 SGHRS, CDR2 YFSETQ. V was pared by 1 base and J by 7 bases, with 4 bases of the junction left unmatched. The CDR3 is CASSLRTGTNSPLHF. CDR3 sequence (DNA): TGCGCCAGCAGCTTGAGGACAGGGACGAATTCACCCCTCCACTTT.

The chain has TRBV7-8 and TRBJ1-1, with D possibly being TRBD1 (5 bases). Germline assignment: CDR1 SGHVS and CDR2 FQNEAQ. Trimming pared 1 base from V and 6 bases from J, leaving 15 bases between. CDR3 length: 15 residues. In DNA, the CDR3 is TGTGCCAGCAGCTTAGGGGCCAGGGTTTCTTCTGAAGCTTTCTTT. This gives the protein CASSLGARVSSEAFF.

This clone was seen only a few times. Here the CDR3 DNA reads TGTGCCAGCTCACCAGGGATAGAAGCTTTCTTT. Translation: CASSPGIEAFF. V and J are TRBV18 and TRBJ1-1; D is unclear. CDR3 length: 11 amino acids. Germline assignment: CDR1 KGHSH and CDR2 LQKENI. Trimming shortened V by 2 bases and J by 8 bases, and 6 bases separated the two germline ends.

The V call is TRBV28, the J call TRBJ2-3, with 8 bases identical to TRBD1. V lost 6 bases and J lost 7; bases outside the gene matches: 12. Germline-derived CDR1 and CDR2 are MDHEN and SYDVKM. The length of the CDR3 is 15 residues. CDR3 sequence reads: CASSGPAGGGNTQYF. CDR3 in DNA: TGTGCCAGCAGCGGTCCGGCAGGGGGCGGGAATACGCAGTATTTT. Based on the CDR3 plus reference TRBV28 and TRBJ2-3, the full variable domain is DVKVTQSSRYLVKRTGEKVFLECVQDMDHENMFWYRQDPGLGLRLIYFSYDVKMKEKGDIPEGYSVSREKKERFSLILESASTNQTSMYLCASSGPAGGGNTQYFGPGTRLTVL.

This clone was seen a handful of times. CDR3 loop: CASTQTGTRLWAGANVLTF. CDR3 nucleotides: TGTGCCAGCACCCAAACCGGGACACGGCTTTGGGCGGGGGCCAACGTCCTGACTTTC. V and J are TRBV2 and TRBJ2-6; tentatively, D is TRBD1 (6 bases). Germline assignment: CDR1 SNHLY and CDR2 FYNNEI. V lost 7 bases and J 4 bases, leaving 26 bases between the germline ends. The CDR3 extends over 19 amino acids.

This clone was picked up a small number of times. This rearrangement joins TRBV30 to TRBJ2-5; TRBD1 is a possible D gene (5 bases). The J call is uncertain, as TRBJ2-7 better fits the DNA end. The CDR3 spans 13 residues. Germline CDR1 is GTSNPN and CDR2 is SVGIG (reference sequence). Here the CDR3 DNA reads TGTGCCTGTTTGGACAAAAGGGCCTACGAGCAGTACTTC. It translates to CACLDKRAYEQYF.

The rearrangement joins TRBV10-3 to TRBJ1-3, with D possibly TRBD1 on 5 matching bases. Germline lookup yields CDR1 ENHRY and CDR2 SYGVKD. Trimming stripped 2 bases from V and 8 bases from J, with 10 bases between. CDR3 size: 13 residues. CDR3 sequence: CAISETQGDTIYF. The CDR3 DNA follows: TGTGCCATCAGTGAGACCCAGGGTGACACCATATATTTT.

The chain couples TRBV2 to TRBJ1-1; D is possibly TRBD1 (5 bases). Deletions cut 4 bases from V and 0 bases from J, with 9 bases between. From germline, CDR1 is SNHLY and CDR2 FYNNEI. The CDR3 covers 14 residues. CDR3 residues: CASSVTALNTEAFF. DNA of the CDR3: TGTGCCAGCAGTGTGACAGCTCTGAACACTGAAGCTTTCTTT.

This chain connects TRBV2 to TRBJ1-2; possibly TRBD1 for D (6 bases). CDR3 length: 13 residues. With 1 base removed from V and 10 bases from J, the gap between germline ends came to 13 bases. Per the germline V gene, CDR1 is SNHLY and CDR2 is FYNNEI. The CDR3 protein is CASSEGDIIVYTF. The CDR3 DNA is TGTGCCAGCAGTGAAGGGGACATAATAGTCTACACCTTC.

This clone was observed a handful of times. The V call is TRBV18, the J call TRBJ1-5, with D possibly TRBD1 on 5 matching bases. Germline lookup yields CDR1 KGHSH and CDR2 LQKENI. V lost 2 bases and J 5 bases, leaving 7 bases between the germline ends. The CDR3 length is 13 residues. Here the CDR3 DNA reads TGTGCCAGCTCACCAACGGGGGATCAGCCCCAGCATTTT. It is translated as CASSPTGDQPQHF. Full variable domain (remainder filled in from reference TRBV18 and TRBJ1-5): NAGVMQNPRHLVRRRGQEARLRCSPMKGHSHVYWYRQLPEEGLKFMVYLQKENIIDESGMPKERFSAEFPKEGPSILRIQQVVRGDSAAYFCASSPTGDQPQHFGDGTRLSIL.

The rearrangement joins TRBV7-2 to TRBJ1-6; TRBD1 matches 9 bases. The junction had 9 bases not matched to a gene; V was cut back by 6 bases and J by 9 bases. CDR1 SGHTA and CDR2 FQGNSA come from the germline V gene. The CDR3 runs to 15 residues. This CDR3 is CASRPPGQGVSPLHF. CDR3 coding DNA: TGTGCCAGCAGGCCTCCGGGACAGGGAGTTTCACCCCTCCACTTT.

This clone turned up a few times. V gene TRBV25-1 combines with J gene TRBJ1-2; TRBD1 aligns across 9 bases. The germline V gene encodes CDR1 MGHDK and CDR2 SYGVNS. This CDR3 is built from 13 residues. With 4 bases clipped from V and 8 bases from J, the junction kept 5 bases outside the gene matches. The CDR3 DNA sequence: TGTGCCAGCAGTGGCTGGACAGGGGAGGGCTACACCTTC. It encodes CASSGWTGEGYTF.

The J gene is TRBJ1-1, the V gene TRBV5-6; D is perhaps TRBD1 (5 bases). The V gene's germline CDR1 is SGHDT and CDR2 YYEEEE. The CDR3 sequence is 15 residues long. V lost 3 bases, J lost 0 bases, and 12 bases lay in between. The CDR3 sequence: CASSSVGGMNTEAFF. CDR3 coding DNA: TGTGCCAGCAGCTCCGTCGGGGGTATGAACACTGAAGCTTTCTTT.

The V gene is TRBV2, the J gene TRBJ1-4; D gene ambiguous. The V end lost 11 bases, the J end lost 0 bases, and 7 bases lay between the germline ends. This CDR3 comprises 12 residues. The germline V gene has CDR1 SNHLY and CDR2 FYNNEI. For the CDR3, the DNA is TGTGCCTTTAAGGCAACTAATGAAAAACTGTTTTTT. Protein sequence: CAFKATNEKLFF.

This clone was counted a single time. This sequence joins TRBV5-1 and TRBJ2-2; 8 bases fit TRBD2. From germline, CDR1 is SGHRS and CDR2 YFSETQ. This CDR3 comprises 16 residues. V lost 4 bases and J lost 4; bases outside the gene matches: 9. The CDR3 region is CASSPPGLGVTGELFF. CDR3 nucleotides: TGCGCCAGCAGCCCGCCGGGACTAGGGGTCACCGGGGAGCTGTTTTTT.

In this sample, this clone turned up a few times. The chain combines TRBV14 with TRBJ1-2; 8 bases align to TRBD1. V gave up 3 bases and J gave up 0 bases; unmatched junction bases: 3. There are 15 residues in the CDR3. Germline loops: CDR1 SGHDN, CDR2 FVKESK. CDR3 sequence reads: CASSQKTGANYGYTF. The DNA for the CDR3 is TGTGCCAGCAGCCAGAAGACAGGGGCTAACTATGGCTACACCTTC.

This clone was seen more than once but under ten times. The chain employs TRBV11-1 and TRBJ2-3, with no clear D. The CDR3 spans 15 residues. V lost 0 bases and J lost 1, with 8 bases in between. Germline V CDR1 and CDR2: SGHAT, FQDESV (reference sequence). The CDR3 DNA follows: TGTGCCAGCAGCTTAGCTCCCGTTGGCACAGATACGCAGTATTTT. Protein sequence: CASSLAPVGTDTQYF.